This T cell receptor beta chain is drawn from a study of T-cell reconstitution after alpha-beta-depleted transplantation in children. The CDR3 totals 17 residues. Trimming cost V 3 bases and J 4 bases, with 20 bases left between them. CDR1 is LGHDT and CDR2 is YNNKEL in the germline V gene (reference sequence). Preparation of the TCRbeta library involved a method that used unique molecular identifiers. A single record per CDR3 protein comes from TCRdb applying MiXCR to the PCR reads. The data hold roughly 570,000 distinct CDR3 sequences, with 25% to 30% observed a single time. The rearrangement joins TRBV3-1 to TRBJ2-3; D is possibly TRBD1 (6 bases). Sequenced material: PBMCs, taken before TCRalphabeta/CD19-depleted stem cell transplant. This receptor was taken from a boy younger than two with Wiskott-Aldrich syndrome, due to receive a stem cell transplant. The CDR3 loop is CASSQYSQGIGADTQYF. In DNA form, the CDR3 reads TGTGCCAGCAGCCAGTACTCTCAGGGGATAGGGGCAGATACGCAGTATTTT.